The 18 T cell receptor beta chains below all came from one sample that was sequenced in a study of blood T cell repertoires in COVID-19. Profiling relied on immunoSEQ multiplex PCR, and the TCRdb table lists in-frame clones only, not all of them. The table includes 400,000 to 450,000 clones, about nine tenths detected once. Sample: peripheral blood. These receptors were collected from a woman in her 30s with active or convalescent COVID-19.

The rearrangement joins TRBV4-1 to TRBJ1-1; 10 bases are shared with TRBD1. The CDR3 sequence is 17 residues long. Germline trimming cut 1 base from V and 1 base from J; bases unmatched to any gene: 6. Germline V lookup: CDR1 MGHRA, CDR2 YSYEKL. The CDR3: CASSQGRQGAKNTEAFF. The CDR3 coding sequence is TGCGCCAGCAGCCAAGGACGACAGGGGGCGAAGAACACTGAAGCTTTCTTT.

The chain has TRBV7-9 and TRBJ1-1; D may be TRBD1 (6 bases). The CDR3 runs to 15 residues. Germline CDR1 SEHNR, CDR2 FQNEAQ (reference sequence). V lost 5 bases and J lost 0, with 13 bases in between. CDR3 in amino acids: CASSDYRAMNTEAFF. CDR3 DNA: TGTGCCAGCAGCGATTACAGGGCAATGAACACTGAAGCTTTCTTT. Complete variable domain (other parts from reference TRBV7-9 and TRBJ1-1): DTGVSQNPRHKITKRGQNVTFRCDPISEHNRLYWYRQTLGQGPEFLTYFQNEAQLEKSRLLSDRFSAERPKGSFSTLEIQRTEQGDSAMYLCASSDYRAMNTEAFFGQGTRLTVV.

The chain links TRBV6-5 to TRBJ1-1; D not certain. CDR1 and CDR2 (germline): MNHEY, SVGAGI. Trimming cost V 1 base and J 2 bases, with 11 bases left between them. This CDR3 has 15 residues. CDR3 sequence reads: CASSYYKEINTEAFF. CDR3 bases: TGTGCCAGCAGTTACTACAAGGAGATCAACACTGAAGCTTTCTTT.

Concerning this clone itself: This same CDR3 is encoded by further DNA sequences in the sample. V is TRBV27 and J is TRBJ1-2, with 10 bases identical to TRBD1. The J segment lost 4 bases and the V segment lost 8 bases, leaving 4 bases of the junction unmatched. Germline CDR1 reads MNHEY; CDR2 reads SMNVEV (reference sequence). This CDR3 spans 13 amino acids. DNA of the CDR3: TGTGCCAGCTCGTGGACAGGGGGCTATGGCTACACCTTC. This encodes CASSWTGGYGYTF.

This chain joins TRBV11-2 and TRBJ2-7; 14 nucleotides line up with TRBD2. V was clipped by 1 base and J by 5 bases; unmatched bases: 1. From germline, CDR1 is SGHAT and CDR2 FQNNGV. There are 15 residues in the CDR3. The CDR3 is CASSLVGLAGDEQYF. CDR3 DNA sequence: TGTGCCAGCAGCTTAGTGGGACTAGCGGGAGACGAGCAGTACTTC.

The V call is TRBV2, the J call TRBJ1-1; possible D gene TRBD1, 6 bases. The CDR3 is 14 amino acids. V was cut by 4 bases and J by 7 bases, with 16 bases left in between. Germline loops: CDR1 SNHLY, CDR2 FYNNEI. The CDR3 loop reads CASSVRAGVDEAFF. The CDR3 region has the DNA TGTGCCAGCAGTGTCCGGGCAGGGGTCGATGAAGCTTTCTTT.

CDR3 coding DNA: TGTGCCAGCAGCTTGGGTGTACAGCAGACAGATACGCAGTATTTT. It specifies CASSLGVQQTDTQYF. V gene TRBV5-5 combines with J gene TRBJ2-3; D is uncertain. The V gene's germline CDR1 is SGHKS and CDR2 YYEKEE (reference sequence). This CDR3 region has 15 residues. Between the trimmed V and J ends, which lost 0 bases and 3 bases, there was a span of 11 bases.

This clone was seen only a few times. This CDR3 reads CASSIQRRGTEAFF. CDR3 DNA: TGTGCCAGCAGTATACAGAGAAGGGGCACTGAAGCTTTCTTT. The rearrangement uses TRBV6-5 and TRBJ1-1; tentative D call: TRBD1 (5 bases). Germline loops: CDR1 MNHEY, CDR2 SVGAGI. V was cut by 5 bases and J by 4 bases, with 14 bases left in between. This CDR3 has 14 residues.

This chain uses TRBV3-1 (or the pseudogene TRBV3-2) with TRBJ2-3; 8 nucleotides match TRBD2. Trimming took 3 bases from V and 4 from J; bases not matched to a gene: 6. From germline, CDR1 is LGHDT and CDR2 YNNKEL (reference sequence). This CDR3 region has 15 residues. CDR3 sequence reads: CASSHRSGEADTQYF. The CDR3 region has the DNA TGTGCCAGCAGCCATCGTAGCGGGGAGGCAGATACGCAGTATTTT.

This sequence joins TRBV5-6 and TRBJ1-4; no reliable D call. CDR1 is SGHDT and CDR2 is YYEEEE in the germline V gene. The ends were cut back, 4 bases at V and 8 bases at J, with 9 bases in the middle. The CDR3 covers 12 residues. As DNA, the CDR3 is TGTGCCAGCAGCCGAAACACGGAAAAACTGTTTTTT. Residues: CASSRNTEKLFF.

The chain carries TRBV4-1 and TRBJ1-1; D unclear. Looked up from germline, CDR1 is MGHRA and CDR2 is YSYEKL. The CDR3 covers 14 residues. V shed 3 bases and J shed 1 base, with 9 bases lying between them. The CDR3 loop is CASSHPAWNTEAFF. The CDR3 nucleotides read TGCGCCAGCAGCCATCCCGCGTGGAACACTGAAGCTTTCTTT.

The chain joins TRBV29-1 to TRBJ1-1, with D tentatively TRBD1 (5 bases). The CDR3 is 12 residues long. Trimming pared 5 bases from V and 5 bases from J, leaving 12 bases between. Germline V CDR1 and CDR2: SQVTM, ANQGSEA. CDR3 amino acids: CSVSPGETEAFF. CDR3 nucleotide sequence: TGCAGCGTTTCCCCGGGGGAGACTGAAGCTTTCTTT.

The rearrangement joins TRBV18 to TRBJ2-7, with TRBD1 matching over 7 bases. V shed 2 bases, J shed 6 bases, and the junction held 7 bases outside the gene matches. Germline V CDR1 and CDR2: KGHSH, LQKENI. The CDR3 totals 14 residues. For the CDR3, the DNA is TGTGCCAGCTCACCATTCGGACAGGCCCTCGAGCAGTACTTC. Translation gives CASSPFGQALEQYF.

The chain is built from TRBV4-2 and TRBJ2-2; D unclear. V was pared by 0 bases and J by 6 bases, with 8 bases between. Germline V gene lookup returns CDR1 LGHNA and CDR2 YNFKEQ. The CDR3 length is 14 residues. Written as DNA, the CDR3 is TGTGCCAGCAGCCAAGATGCGGCCCCCGGGGAGCTGTTTTTT. Amino acid sequence: CASSQDAAPGELFF.

The chain employs TRBV5-4 and TRBJ2-1, with a tentative D call TRBD2 (5 bases). V lost 3 bases to trimming and J lost 3 bases, with 19 bases between them. The CDR3 length is 17 residues. The germline CDR1 and CDR2 sequences are SGHNT and YYREEE (reference sequence). The CDR3, as DNA: TGTGCCAGCAGCTGGAGGCTACTAGGGATTCACTACAATGAGCAGTTCTTC. Amino acid sequence: CASSWRLLGIHYNEQFF.

This clone was seen at least ten times. The chain has TRBV6-6 and TRBJ2-1; 9 bases fit TRBD2. The CDR3 contains 15 residues. V lost 6 bases and J lost 9; bases outside the gene matches: 12. CDR1 and CDR2 from the germline V gene are MNHNY and SVGAGI (reference sequence). The CDR3 DNA follows: TGTGCCAGCAGACCCCTGGCGGGGGGGCTCCTTGAGCAGTTCTTC. Protein sequence: CASRPLAGGLLEQFF.

The V call is TRBV7-8, the J call TRBJ1-3, with D perhaps TRBD1 (5 bases). Trimming cost V 0 bases and J 3 bases, with 12 bases left between them. Per the germline V gene, CDR1 is SGHVS and CDR2 is FQNEAQ. CDR3 length: 16 residues. CDR3 amino acids: CASSLASGIGGNTIYF. The CDR3, as DNA: TGTGCCAGCAGCTTAGCATCAGGGATCGGTGGAAACACCATATATTTT. Supplemented by reference TRBV7-8 and TRBJ1-3, the full variable domain reads GAGVSQSPRYKVAKRGQDVALRCDPISGHVSLFWYQQALGQGPEFLTYFQNEAQLDKSGLPSDRFFAERPEGSVSTLKIQRTQQEDSAVYLCASSLASGIGGNTIYFGEGSWLTVV.

The V gene is TRBV19, the J gene TRBJ2-3; 8 bases align to TRBD2. The CDR3 consists of 19 residues. V shed 5 bases, J shed 0 bases, and the junction held 16 bases outside the gene matches. Germline V CDR1 and CDR2: LNHDA, SQIVND (reference sequence). The CDR3: CASSARGILAGPSTDTQYF. The DNA for the CDR3 is TGTGCCAGTAGTGCGCGAGGAATTTTAGCGGGGCCTAGCACAGATACGCAGTATTTT.